These 29 T cell receptor beta chains came from one sample sequenced in a study of shared clonotypes between healthy human individuals. Sequencing used immunoSEQ multiplex PCR; TCRdb keeps in-frame clones, though not all of them. This table holds approximately 710,000 clones, 90% found once. The sequenced sample consisted of memory CD8+ T cells from PBMCs. Subset given: CD45RO+ cells pooled with CCR7-negative TemRA cells. The receptors come from a man aged 18-30 years in good health. Some clones in this sample may be carry-over from other donors' samples.

The V and J genes are TRBV4-1 and TRBJ2-6; D unclear. V was shortened by 2 bases and J by 0 bases, with 2 bases between the two germline ends. CDR1 is MGHRA and CDR2 is YSYEKL in the germline V gene. The CDR3 is made up of 14 amino acids. CDR3 region: CASSQFSGANVLTF. DNA for the CDR3: TGCGCCAGCAGCCAATTCTCTGGGGCCAACGTCCTGACTTTC.

The chain is built from TRBV29-1 and TRBJ2-1; TRBD2 agrees at 7 bases. The CDR3 covers 12 residues. V lost 7 bases and J lost 6; bases outside the gene matches: 6. CDR1 is SQVTM, CDR2 ANQGSEA, per germline. The CDR3 loop reads CSAKTSSNEQFF. CDR3 DNA sequence: TGCAGCGCTAAGACTAGCAGCAATGAGCAGTTCTTC.

V is TRBV30 and J is TRBJ2-7, with a tentative D call TRBD1 (5 bases). The germline gives CDR1 GTSNPN, CDR2 SVGIG (reference sequence). V was pared by 2 bases and J by 4 bases, with 15 bases between. The CDR3 is made up of 14 amino acids. CDR3 bases: TGTGCCTGGAGTTTGGCAGGGCGGATTTACGAGCAGTACTTC. Its translation is CAWSLAGRIYEQYF.

This rearrangement joins TRBV7-9 to TRBJ2-3; possibly TRBD1 for D (5 bases). The CDR3 runs 14 residues. V lost 1 base to trimming and J lost 6 bases, with 11 bases between them. The germline gives CDR1 SEHNR, CDR2 FQNEAQ (reference sequence). In DNA form, the CDR3 reads TGTGCCAGCAGCTTAGATAGGGGAAGGGATACGCAGTATTTT. Translating it yields CASSLDRGRDTQYF.

A note on this clone: This specimen includes other DNA sequences encoding the same CDR3. This chain links TRBV4-1 with TRBJ2-1; the match to TRBD1 covers 8 bases. Germline CDR1 and CDR2: MGHRA and YSYEKL. V lost 2 bases to trimming and J lost 4 bases; unmatched junction nucleotides: 1. The CDR3 has 14 residues. This chain's CDR3 is CASSQRTGYNEQFF. CDR3 coding DNA: TGCGCCAGCAGCCAAAGGACAGGGTACAATGAGCAGTTCTTC.

The count of this clone is one. V gene TRBV4-3 combines with J gene TRBJ1-1; no firm D call. This CDR3 has 13 residues. Trimming took off 4 bases at V and 0 bases at J, with 6 bases between the two ends. Per germline, CDR1 LGHNA and CDR2 YSLEER. CDR3 region: CASSRLLNTEAFF. The CDR3 DNA is TGCGCCAGCAGCCGGCTATTGAACACTGAAGCTTTCTTT.

This chain connects TRBV28 to TRBJ2-1, with a possible D match to TRBD1 (5 bases). CDR3 size: 16 residues. Trimming shortened V by 2 bases and J by 9 bases, and 20 bases separated the two germline ends. Per germline, CDR1 MDHEN and CDR2 SYDVKM. The CDR3 DNA reads as TGTGCCAGCAGTTTAGAGAGCGAGTTTGGGGCCACTGAGCAGTTCTTC. Translating it yields CASSLESEFGATEQFF.

The chain has TRBV7-9 and TRBJ1-4; D call uncertain. V was trimmed by 4 bases and J by 0 bases, leaving 9 bases between them. The CDR3 runs to 15 residues. Germline V lookup: CDR1 SEHNR, CDR2 FQNEAQ (reference sequence). This chain's CDR3 is CASSSGIATNEKLFF. DNA for the CDR3: TGTGCCAGCAGCTCCGGGATAGCAACTAATGAAAAACTGTTTTTT. Full variable domain (rest looked up from reference TRBV7-9 and TRBJ1-4): DTGVSQNPRHKITKRGQNVTFRCDPISEHNRLYWYRQTLGQGPEFLTYFQNEAQLEKSRLLSDRFSAERPKGSFSTLEIQRTEQGDSAMYLCASSSGIATNEKLFFGSGTQLSVL.

The V call is TRBV5-6, the J call TRBJ2-1; 9 nucleotides line up with TRBD1. Trimming cost V 4 bases and J 3 bases; bases outside gene matches: 5. The CDR3 covers 15 residues. Germline-derived CDR1 and CDR2 are SGHDT and YYEEEE. This CDR3 reads CASSLGQGFYNEQFF. In nucleotides, the CDR3 is TGTGCCAGCAGCCTGGGACAGGGCTTCTACAATGAGCAGTTCTTC. Based on the CDR3 plus reference TRBV5-6 and TRBJ2-1, the full variable domain is DAGVTQSPTHLIKTRGQQVTLRCSPKSGHDTVSWYQQALGQGPQFIFQYYEEEERQRGNFPDRFSGHQFPNYSSELNVNALLLGDSALYLCASSLGQGFYNEQFFGPGTRLTVL.

The V call is TRBV27, the J call TRBJ2-5; D not certain. Germline assignment: CDR1 MNHEY and CDR2 SMNVEV (reference sequence). The CDR3 is made up of 18 amino acids. Trimming removed 2 bases from V and 5 bases from J, with 24 bases in between. The CDR3 is CASSLLSGPDGRTETQYF. The DNA of the CDR3 is TGTGCCAGCAGTTTACTCAGTGGGCCGGACGGTCGGACGGAGACCCAGTACTTC.

The gene calls are TRBV7-9 and TRBJ2-7; 7 bases agree with TRBD1. In germline, CDR1 is SEHNR, CDR2 FQNEAQ (reference sequence). J gave up 4 bases and V 1 base, and 7 bases lay outside the gene matches. The CDR3 loop spans 15 amino acids. The CDR3 spells CASSLGQGGQYEQYF. The CDR3 nucleotides are TGTGCCAGCAGCTTAGGACAGGGCGGCCAGTACGAGCAGTACTTC.

V and J are TRBV30 and TRBJ1-2; D uncertain. Trimming pared 5 bases from V and 7 bases from J, leaving 8 bases between. Germline V CDR1 and CDR2: GTSNPN, SVGIG (reference sequence). The CDR3 consists of 10 residues. The CDR3 loop is CAWGWGGYTF. In DNA, the CDR3 is TGTGCCTGGGGATGGGGTGGCTACACCTTC.

V gene TRBV27 combines with J gene TRBJ2-1; D not certain. Trimming took 5 bases from V and 7 from J, leaving 9 bases between them. Germline CDR1 and CDR2: MNHEY and SMNVEV (reference sequence). The CDR3 is made up of 12 amino acids. The CDR3 nucleotides are TGTGCCAGCAGTCCAACCCTAAATGAGCAGTTCTTC. Encoded protein: CASSPTLNEQFF.

In regard to this clone: Other nucleotide sequences from this sample produce the same CDR3. The chain joins TRBV4-1 to TRBJ1-4; D perhaps matches TRBD1 (6 bases). V was cut by 1 base and J by 8 bases, with 11 bases left in between. The CDR3 contains 14 residues. Germline values: CDR1 MGHRA, CDR2 YSYEKL. As DNA, the CDR3 is TGCGCCAGCAGCCAAGTACAGGGCGGGGAAAAACTGTTTTTT. This encodes CASSQVQGGEKLFF.

About this clone: One junction end disagrees with the germline gene, perhaps due to a read error. This chain connects TRBV4-3 to TRBJ2-7, with 11 positions matching TRBD1. The CDR3 is made up of 15 amino acids. The germline gives CDR1 LGHNA, CDR2 YSLEER. The CDR3 DNA reads as TGCGCCAGCAGCCCCCGGACAGGGGGCTCCGACGAGCAGTACTTC. Its translation: CASSPRTGGSDEQYF.

The count of this clone is one. The chain uses TRBV11-2 and TRBJ2-7; D is undetermined. Per the germline V gene, CDR1 is SGHAT and CDR2 is FQNNGV. V was shortened by 5 bases and J by 7 bases, with 15 bases between the two germline ends. This CDR3 contains 13 residues. In DNA, the CDR3 is TGTGCCAGCAGCCCACGACCTACTTGGGAGCAGTACTTC. It specifies CASSPRPTWEQYF.

The rearrangement joins TRBV7-9 to TRBJ2-7, with TRBD1 identical over 8 bases. The germline V gene has CDR1 SEHNR and CDR2 FQNEAQ (reference sequence). The junction had 14 bases not matched to a gene; V was cut back by 5 bases and J by 2 bases. This CDR3 spans 17 amino acids. CDR3 protein: CASSQARVGTGPYEQYF. CDR3 nucleotide sequence: TGTGCCAGCAGCCAAGCACGGGTCGGGACAGGTCCCTACGAGCAGTACTTC.

This chain joins TRBV7-6 and TRBJ2-7; D is possibly TRBD1 (6 bases). The germline V gene encodes CDR1 SGHVS and CDR2 FNYEAQ. Trimming shortened V by 4 bases and J by 5 bases, and 27 bases separated the two germline ends. This CDR3 comprises 18 residues. Here the CDR3 DNA reads TGTGCCAGCAGCTGGATCCGGGACACAGGAAGCCGTATGGACGAGCAGTACTTC. Amino acids: CASSWIRDTGSRMDEQYF. Variable domain in full (rest from reference TRBV7-6 and TRBJ2-7): GAGVSQSPRYKVTKRGQDVALRCDPISGHVSLYWYRQALGQGPEFLTYFNYEAQQDKSGLPNDRFSAERPEGSISTLTIQRTEQRDSAMYRCASSWIRDTGSRMDEQYFGPGTRLTVT.

The chain links TRBV7-2 to TRBJ2-3, with 7 bases fitting TRBD2. There are 13 residues in the CDR3. V shed 5 bases and J 4 bases; nucleotides not matched to a gene: 3. Germline CDR1 and CDR2: SGHTA and FQGNSA. CDR3 DNA sequence: TGTGCCAGCAGCCCTCTAGCGGCAGATACGCAGTATTTT. It translates to CASSPLAADTQYF.

The chain employs TRBV2 and TRBJ2-1; 10 bases are a match to TRBD2. The germline CDR1 and CDR2 sequences are SNHLY and FYNNEI. The V and J ends lost 6 bases and 2 bases, in that order; junction bases with no gene match: 10. This CDR3 has 17 amino acids. The CDR3 DNA is TGTGCCAGCAGCCACAAAATACTAGCGGGGACCTACAATGAGCAGTTCTTC. As protein: CASSHKILAGTYNEQFF.

This clone was recorded only once. The V call is TRBV15, the J call TRBJ2-7, with D possibly being TRBD1 or TRBD2 (5 bases each). The V end was cut by 8 bases, the J end by 2 bases, with 13 bases between. This CDR3 spans 13 amino acids. The germline V gene encodes CDR1 LNHNV and CDR2 YYDKDF (reference sequence). The CDR3 nucleotides are TGTGCCACCGCCGCCGGGGCTGCCTACGAGCAGTACTTC. Its protein product is CATAAGAAYEQYF.

This clone was counted between two and nine times. This chain links TRBV29-1 with TRBJ2-3; D gene unclear. In germline, CDR1 is SQVTM, CDR2 ANQGSEA. The CDR3 spans 13 residues. The V gene lost 8 bases and the J gene lost 1 base, with 13 bases spanning the gap. The CDR3 reads CSLTSVGTDTQYF. Written as DNA, the CDR3 is TGCAGCTTAACCTCGGTTGGCACAGATACGCAGTATTTT.

The CDR3 region has the DNA TGTGCCAGTAGTTACAGCGGGCCGCCCTACGAGCAGTACTTC. It yields the protein CASSYSGPPYEQYF. The V and J genes are TRBV19 and TRBJ2-7; D is perhaps TRBD2 (6 bases). Germline V CDR1 and CDR2: LNHDA, SQIVND (reference sequence). The V gene lost 5 bases and the J gene lost 2 bases, with 13 bases spanning the gap. This CDR3 has 14 residues.

The gene calls are TRBV5-1 and TRBJ1-1; TRBD1 agrees at 8 bases. The CDR3 has 15 residues. Germline V lookup: CDR1 SGHRS, CDR2 YFSETQ. After removal of 3 bases from V and 8 bases from J, the junction contained 12 bases not matched to a gene. CDR3 sequence reads: CASSSRDRWGQEAFF. CDR3 in DNA: TGCGCCAGCAGCTCCCGGGACAGGTGGGGGCAGGAAGCTTTCTTT.

This clone was counted once. The J gene is TRBJ2-1, the V gene TRBV27; TRBD2 matches 7 bases. J was trimmed by 6 bases and V by 5 bases; bases with no gene match: 10. Germline assignment: CDR1 MNHEY and CDR2 SMNVEV (reference sequence). This CDR3 contains 15 residues. CDR3 region: CASSRGDSTPNEQFF. Written as DNA, the CDR3 is TGTGCCAGCAGTCGGGGGGACTCTACTCCCAATGAGCAGTTCTTC.

This clone has a single count. V gene TRBV18 combines with J gene TRBJ1-4, with 8 bases lining up with TRBD1. This CDR3 is 17 amino acids long. The trim removed 3 bases at V and 4 bases at J, leaving 10 bases unmatched. Germline-derived CDR1 and CDR2 are KGHSH and LQKENI. The CDR3 DNA reads as TGTGCCAGCTCACCCAGGGGCAGGGGGCGAGATAATGAAAAACTGTTTTTT. Amino acids: CASSPRGRGRDNEKLFF.

There are a few counts of this clone. The V call is TRBV25-1, the J call TRBJ2-7; D is tentatively TRBD1 or TRBD2 (5 bases each). The germline gives CDR1 MGHDK, CDR2 SYGVNS. The CDR3 has 12 amino acids. V lost 4 bases and J 5 bases, leaving 9 bases between the germline ends. CDR3 DNA: TGTGCCAGCAGTGGGGGGTCCCACGAGCAGTACTTC. This codes for CASSGGSHEQYF.

This clone appeared a few times. This sequence joins TRBV28 and TRBJ1-5, with 7 bases that match TRBD1. V was pared by 5 bases and J by 2 bases, with 6 bases of the junction left unmatched. The CDR3 consists of 15 residues. CDR1 is MDHEN, CDR2 SYDVKM, per germline. CDR3 sequence: CASSDRQGGNQPQHF. The CDR3 DNA reads as TGTGCCAGCAGTGATAGACAGGGAGGCAATCAGCCCCAGCATTTT. Together with reference TRBV28 and TRBJ1-5, the CDR3 gives the full variable domain: DVKVTQSSRYLVKRTGEKVFLECVQDMDHENMFWYRQDPGLGLRLIYFSYDVKMKEKGDIPEGYSVSREKKERFSLILESASTNQTSMYLCASSDRQGGNQPQHFGDGTRLSIL.

The chain joins TRBV5-1 to TRBJ2-7, with D maybe TRBD2 (6 bases). Germline-derived CDR1 and CDR2 are SGHRS and YFSETQ. This CDR3 spans 15 amino acids. Deletions cut 1 base from V and 3 bases from J, with 14 bases between. The CDR3 spells CASSLKNWGGYEQYF. The DNA for the CDR3 is TGCGCCAGCAGCTTGAAGAATTGGGGAGGCTACGAGCAGTACTTC.